This T cell receptor (beta chain) was recorded in a study of regulatory T cells in long-lasting Graves disease. This clonotype was observed at least ten times. No antigen is known for it. The CDR3 is 16 amino acids. Germline CDR1 MNHEY, CDR2 SVGEGT. V was trimmed by 7 bases and J by 0 bases, leaving 18 bases between them. The sample's time point: newly diagnosed GD, antithyroid drugs for less than 3 months. PBMC-extracted RNA yielded the TCR library. The authors diagnosed Graves' disease using American Thyroid Association guidelines. Study-level results: Investigators studied peripheral blood only, not thyroid tissue. Persistent Graves' patients showed a TCR diversity that was lower than that of newly diagnosed ones.

TCR beta libraries were built with iRepertoire HTBI primers and Arm-PCR of CDR3 regions. TCRdb recomputed calls from the multiplex PCR reads with MiXCR, one row per CDR3 protein. The sample holds 680,000 or so distinct CDR3 sequences; 15% to 20% are singletons and the top ten take about 20%. This same sample was also taken into another study, of T cells in Graves' hyperthyroidism and ophthalmopathy. That paper states: With a duration under 2 months, the hyperthyroidism was newly diagnosed in patients aged 18 to 65.

The J gene is TRBJ1-1, the V gene TRBV6-2 or TRBV6-3, with a tentative D call TRBD1 (6 bases). The sequence was obtained from a woman aged 30 to 39 with Graves disease. Source: peripheral blood mononuclear cells (PBMCs), taken at new diagnosis, from a patient treated with antithyroid drugs. The CDR3 loop is CASTRFRTEMNTEAFF. In nucleotides, the CDR3 is TGTGCCAGCACGCGATTCCGGACAGAAATGAACACTGAAGCTTTCTTT.